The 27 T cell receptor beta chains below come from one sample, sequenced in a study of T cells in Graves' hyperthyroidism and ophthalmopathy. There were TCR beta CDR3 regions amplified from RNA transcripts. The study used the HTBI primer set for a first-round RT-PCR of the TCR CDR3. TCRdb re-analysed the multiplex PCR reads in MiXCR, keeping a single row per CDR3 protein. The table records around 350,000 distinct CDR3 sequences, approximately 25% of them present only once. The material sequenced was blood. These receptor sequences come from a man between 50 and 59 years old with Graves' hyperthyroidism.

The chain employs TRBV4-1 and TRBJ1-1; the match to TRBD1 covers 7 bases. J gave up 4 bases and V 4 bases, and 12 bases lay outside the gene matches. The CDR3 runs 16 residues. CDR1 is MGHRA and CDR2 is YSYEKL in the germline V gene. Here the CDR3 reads CASSPGTARGSTEAFF. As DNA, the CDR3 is TGCGCCAGCAGCCCCGGGACAGCCCGGGGTAGCACTGAAGCTTTCTTT.

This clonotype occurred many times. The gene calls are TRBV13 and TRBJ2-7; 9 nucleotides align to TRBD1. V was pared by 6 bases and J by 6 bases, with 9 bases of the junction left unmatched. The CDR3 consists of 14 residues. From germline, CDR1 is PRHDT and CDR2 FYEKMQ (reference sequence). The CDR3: CASSSGTGRGEQYF. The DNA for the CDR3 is TGTGCCAGCAGTTCCGGGACAGGGCGAGGCGAGCAGTACTTC. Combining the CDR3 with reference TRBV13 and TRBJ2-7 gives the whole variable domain AAGVIQSPRHLIKEKRETATLKCYPIPRHDTVYWYQQGPGQDPQFLISFYEKMQSDKGSIPDRFSAQQFSDYHSELNMSSLELGDSALYFCASSSGTGRGEQYFGPGTRLTVT.

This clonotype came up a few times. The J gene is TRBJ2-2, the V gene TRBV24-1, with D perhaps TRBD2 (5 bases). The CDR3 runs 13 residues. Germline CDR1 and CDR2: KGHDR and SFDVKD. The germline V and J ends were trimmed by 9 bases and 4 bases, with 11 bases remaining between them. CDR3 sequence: CATQSAGTGELFF. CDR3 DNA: TGTGCCACCCAGTCCGCGGGCACCGGGGAGCTGTTTTTT.

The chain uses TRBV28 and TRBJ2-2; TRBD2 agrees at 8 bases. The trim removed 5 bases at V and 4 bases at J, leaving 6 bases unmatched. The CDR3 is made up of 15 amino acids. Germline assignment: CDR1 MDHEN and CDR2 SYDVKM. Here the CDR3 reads CASSPGTRSTGELFF. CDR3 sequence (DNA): TGTGCCAGCAGTCCCGGGACTAGGAGCACCGGGGAGCTGTTTTTT.

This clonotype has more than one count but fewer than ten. The CDR3 loop reads CASTTRQETQYF. For the CDR3, the DNA is TGTGCCAGCACGACGCGACAAGAGACCCAGTACTTC. V and J are TRBV6-4 and TRBJ2-5; no firm D call. CDR3 size: 12 residues. In germline, CDR1 is MRHNA, CDR2 SNTAGT. Between the trimmed V and J ends, which lost 7 bases and 2 bases, there was a span of 8 bases.

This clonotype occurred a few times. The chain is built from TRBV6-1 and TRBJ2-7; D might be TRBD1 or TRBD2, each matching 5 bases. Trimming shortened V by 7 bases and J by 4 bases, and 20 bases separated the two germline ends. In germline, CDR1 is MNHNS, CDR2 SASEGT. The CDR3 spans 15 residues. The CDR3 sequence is CASTGSTGTLYEQYF. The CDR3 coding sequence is TGTGCCAGCACGGGGAGTACGGGGACGCTTTACGAGCAGTACTTC.

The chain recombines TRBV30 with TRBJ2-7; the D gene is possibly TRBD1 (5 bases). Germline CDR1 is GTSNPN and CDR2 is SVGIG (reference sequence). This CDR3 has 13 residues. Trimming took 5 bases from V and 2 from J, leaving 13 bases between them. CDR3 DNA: TGTGCCTGGGTCCAGGACACGGCCTACGAGCAGTACTTC. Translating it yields CAWVQDTAYEQYF.

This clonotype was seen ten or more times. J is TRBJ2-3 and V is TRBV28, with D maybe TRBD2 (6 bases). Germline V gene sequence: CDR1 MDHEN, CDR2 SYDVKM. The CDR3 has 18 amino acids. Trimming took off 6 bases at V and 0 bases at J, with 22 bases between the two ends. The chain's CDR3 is CASSRPLLAEPSTDTQYF. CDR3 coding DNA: TGTGCCAGCAGCCGACCCCTTTTAGCGGAACCTAGCACAGATACGCAGTATTTT.

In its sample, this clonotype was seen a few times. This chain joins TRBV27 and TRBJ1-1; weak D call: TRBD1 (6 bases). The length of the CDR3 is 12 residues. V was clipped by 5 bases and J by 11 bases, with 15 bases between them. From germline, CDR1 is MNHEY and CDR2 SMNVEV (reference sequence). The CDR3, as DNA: TGTGCCAGCAGTCCTATAGGGGGAGACGCTTTCTTT. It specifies CASSPIGGDAFF.

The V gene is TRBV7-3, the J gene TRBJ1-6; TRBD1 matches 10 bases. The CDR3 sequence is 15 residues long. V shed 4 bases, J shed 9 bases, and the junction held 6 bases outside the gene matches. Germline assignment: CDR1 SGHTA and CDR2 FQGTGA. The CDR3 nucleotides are TGTGCCAGCAGCTCATCCGGGACAGGGGTTTCACCCCTCCACTTT. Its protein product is CASSSSGTGVSPLHF. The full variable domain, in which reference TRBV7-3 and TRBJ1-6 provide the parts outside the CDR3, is GAGVSQTPSNKVTEKGKYVELRCDPISGHTALYWYRQSLGQGPEFLIYFQGTGAADDSGLPNDRFFAVRPEGSVSTLKIQRTERGDSAVYLCASSSSGTGVSPLHFGNGTRLTVT.

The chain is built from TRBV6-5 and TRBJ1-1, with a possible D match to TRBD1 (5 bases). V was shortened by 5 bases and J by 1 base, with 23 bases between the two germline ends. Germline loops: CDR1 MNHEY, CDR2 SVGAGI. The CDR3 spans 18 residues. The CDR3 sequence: CASSHGADIIPENTEAFF. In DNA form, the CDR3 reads TGTGCCAGCAGTCATGGGGCAGATATAATACCAGAGAACACTGAAGCTTTCTTT.

The CDR3 DNA is TGTGCCAGCAGCTTGAGGACAGGGTATCTCGGGGAGCTGTTTTTT. It codes for CASSLRTGYLGELFF. J is TRBJ2-2 and V is TRBV7-2; TRBD1 matches at 8 bases. The CDR3 has 15 amino acids. Germline CDR1 reads SGHTA; CDR2 reads FQGNSA. V dropped 3 bases and J dropped 7; count of bases not matched to a gene: 7.

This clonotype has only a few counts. Here the CDR3 DNA reads TGTGCCAGCAACCCGACAGGGGGCGCGAGAGGAGACACTGAAGCTTTCTTT. Translated, it gives CASNPTGGARGDTEAFF. The V call is TRBV5-6, the J call TRBJ1-1, with TRBD1 identical over 10 bases. V was pared by 6 bases and J by 3 bases, with 14 bases of the junction left unmatched. The CDR3 covers 17 residues. The germline gives CDR1 SGHDT, CDR2 YYEEEE.

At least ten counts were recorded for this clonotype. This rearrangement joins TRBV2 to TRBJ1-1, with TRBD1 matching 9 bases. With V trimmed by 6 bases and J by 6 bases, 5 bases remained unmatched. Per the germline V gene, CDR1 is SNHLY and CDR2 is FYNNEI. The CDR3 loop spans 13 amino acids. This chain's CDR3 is CASRRQGGAEAFF. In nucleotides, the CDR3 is TGTGCCAGCAGACGACAGGGGGGGGCTGAAGCTTTCTTT.

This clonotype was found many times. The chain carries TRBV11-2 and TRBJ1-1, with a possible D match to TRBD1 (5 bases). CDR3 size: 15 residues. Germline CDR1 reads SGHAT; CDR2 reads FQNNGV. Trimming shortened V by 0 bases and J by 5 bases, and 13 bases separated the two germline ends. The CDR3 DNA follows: TGTGCCAGCAGCTTAGAGGGCAGGGAGGGAACTGAAGCTTTCTTT. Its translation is CASSLEGREGTEAFF.

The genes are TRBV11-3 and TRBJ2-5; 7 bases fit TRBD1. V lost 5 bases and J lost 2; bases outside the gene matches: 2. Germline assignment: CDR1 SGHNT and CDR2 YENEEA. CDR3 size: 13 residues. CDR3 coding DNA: TGTGCCAGCAGCGCCAGGGGGCAAGAGACCCAGTACTTC. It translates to CASSARGQETQYF.

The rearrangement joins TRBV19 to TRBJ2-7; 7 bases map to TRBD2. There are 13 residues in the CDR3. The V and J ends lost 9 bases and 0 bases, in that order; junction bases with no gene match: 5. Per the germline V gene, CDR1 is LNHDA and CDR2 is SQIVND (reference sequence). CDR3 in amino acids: CASAGAHSYEQYF. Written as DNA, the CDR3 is TGTGCCAGCGCGGGAGCCCACTCCTACGAGCAGTACTTC.

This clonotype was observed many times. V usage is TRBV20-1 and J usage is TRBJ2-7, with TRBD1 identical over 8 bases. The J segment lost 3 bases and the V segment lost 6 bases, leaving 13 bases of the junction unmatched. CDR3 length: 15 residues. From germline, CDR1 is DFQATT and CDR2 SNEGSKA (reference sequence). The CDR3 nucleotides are TGCAGTGCCACTCTCCCGGGACAGGTTGTCTACGAGCAGTACTTC. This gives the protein CSATLPGQVVYEQYF.

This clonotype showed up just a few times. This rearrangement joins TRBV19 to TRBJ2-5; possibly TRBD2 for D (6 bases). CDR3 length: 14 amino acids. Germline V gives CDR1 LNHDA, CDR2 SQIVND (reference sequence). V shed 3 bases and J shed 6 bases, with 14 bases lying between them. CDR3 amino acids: CASSMLGSGKTQYF. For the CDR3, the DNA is TGTGCCAGTAGTATGCTCGGTAGCGGAAAGACCCAGTACTTC.

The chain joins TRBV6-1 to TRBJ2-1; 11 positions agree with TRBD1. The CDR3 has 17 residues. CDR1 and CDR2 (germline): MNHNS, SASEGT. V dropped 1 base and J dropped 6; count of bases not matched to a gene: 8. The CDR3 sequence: CASSEGWGTGGFNEQFF. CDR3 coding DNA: TGTGCCAGCAGTGAAGGTTGGGGGACAGGGGGATTCAATGAGCAGTTCTTC.

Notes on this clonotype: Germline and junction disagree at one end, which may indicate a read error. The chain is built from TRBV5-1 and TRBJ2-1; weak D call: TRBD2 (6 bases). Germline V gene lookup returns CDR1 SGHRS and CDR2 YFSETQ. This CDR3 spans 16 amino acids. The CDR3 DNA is TGTGCCAGCAGCAATGTGGGACTCCCGACGGACAATGAGCAGTTCTTC. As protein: CASSNVGLPTDNEQFF.

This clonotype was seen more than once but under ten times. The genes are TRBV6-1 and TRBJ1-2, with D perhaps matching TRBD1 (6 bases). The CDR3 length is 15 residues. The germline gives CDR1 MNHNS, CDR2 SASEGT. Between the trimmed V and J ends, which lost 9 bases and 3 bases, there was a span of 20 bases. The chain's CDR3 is CARAGGFKCDYGYTF. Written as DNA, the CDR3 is TGTGCCAGAGCTGGGGGCTTTAAATGCGACTATGGCTACACCTTC.

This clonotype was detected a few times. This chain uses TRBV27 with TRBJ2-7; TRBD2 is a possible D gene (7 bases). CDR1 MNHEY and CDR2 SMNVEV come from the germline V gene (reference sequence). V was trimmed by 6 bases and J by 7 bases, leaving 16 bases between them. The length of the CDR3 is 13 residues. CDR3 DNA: TGTGCCAGCAGAAGGGGGGGCCAGCTGGAGCAGTACTTC. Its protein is CASRRGGQLEQYF.

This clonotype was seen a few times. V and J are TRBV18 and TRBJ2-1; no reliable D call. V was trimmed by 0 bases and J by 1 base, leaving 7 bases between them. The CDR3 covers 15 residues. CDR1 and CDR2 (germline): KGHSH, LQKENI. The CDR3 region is CASSPPLGSYNEQFF. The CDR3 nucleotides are TGTGCCAGCTCACCACCCTTAGGGTCCTACAATGAGCAGTTCTTC.

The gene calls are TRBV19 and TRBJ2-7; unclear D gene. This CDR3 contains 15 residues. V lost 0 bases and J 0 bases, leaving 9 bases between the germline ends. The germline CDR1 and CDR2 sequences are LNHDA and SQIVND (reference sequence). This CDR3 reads CASSIDVSSSYEQYF. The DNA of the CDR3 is TGTGCCAGTAGTATAGACGTTTCGAGCTCCTACGAGCAGTACTTC.

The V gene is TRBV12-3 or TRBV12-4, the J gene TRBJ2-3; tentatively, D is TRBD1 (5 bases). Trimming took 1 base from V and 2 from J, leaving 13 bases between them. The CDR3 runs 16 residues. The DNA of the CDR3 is TGTGCCAGCAGTTTAGTAGGGGCCAACGCCACAGATACGCAGTATTTT. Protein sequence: CASSLVGANATDTQYF.

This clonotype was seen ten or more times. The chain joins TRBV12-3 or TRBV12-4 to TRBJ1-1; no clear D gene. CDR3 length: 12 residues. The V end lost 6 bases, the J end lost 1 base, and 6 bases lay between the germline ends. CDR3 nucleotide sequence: TGTGCCAGCAGCTTATCGAACACTGAAGCTTTCTTT. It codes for CASSLSNTEAFF.